This T cell receptor delta chain was captured in a study of γδ T cells in repeated Plasmodium falciparum infection. Each sorted gammadelta sample had TRG and TRD chains sequenced. TCRdb reanalysed the multiplex PCR reads with CATT. This sample has tens of thousands of delta-chain clones, with approximately 1.4% found just once. This clone was observed a few times. For this DNA, TCRdb reports the protein of a much larger clone, which diverges at residue 10, most likely from a read error; the protein presented here is translated directly from the DNA. The TCR comes from a pool of human donors (malaria-infected and uninfected, not separated). The sample was gamma-delta T cells from blood.

CDR3 sequence (DNA): TGTGCTCTTGGGGAATTGGCCTTGCTGAGGGATACAGGACTCATCTTT. Its protein product is CALGELALLRDTGLIF. The gene calls are TRDV1 and TRDJ1; TRDD3 matches at 7 bases. The J gene, not given by TCRdb, was assigned here from a germline match of the nucleotide sequence. CDR1 is TSWWSYY, CDR2 QGS, per germline. This CDR3 is 16 amino acids long. V was pared by 2 bases and J by 10 bases, with 16 bases of the junction left unmatched.